The present T cell receptor beta chain was sequenced within a study of T-cell reconstitution after alpha-beta-depleted transplantation in children. Findings of the study overall: Newly generated T cells supplied most T-cell counts and diversity one year post-transplant. After transplant, high TCRbeta diversity at day 60 in some patients arose from surviving recipient T cells and thymic progenitors. About two months after transplant, alpha-beta T cells reportedly came from several hundred expanded graft clones.

Trimming removed 6 bases at V and 7 bases at J, with 23 bases between. Germline CDR1 is MDHEN and CDR2 is SYDVKM. The CDR3 runs to 16 residues. Preparation of the TCRbeta library used unique molecular identifiers. From the PCR reads, TCRdb called clonotypes with MiXCR, one entry per CDR3 protein. The sample yields 440,000 or so distinct CDR3 sequences, 43% seen once. This clonotype was seen at least ten times. Its matching antigen is unknown. This sequence joins TRBV28 and TRBJ2-3; D could derive from TRBD1 or TRBD2 (5 bases each). The sequences come from PBMCs, collected before TCRalphabeta/CD19-depleted stem cell transplant. The source is a girl under 10 years old with aplastic anemia, due to receive a stem cell transplant. In DNA, the CDR3 is TGTGCCAGCAGCCCCTCGGGGACCCCTTTGAGAAATACGCAGTATTTT. Its protein is CASSPSGTPLRNTQYF.